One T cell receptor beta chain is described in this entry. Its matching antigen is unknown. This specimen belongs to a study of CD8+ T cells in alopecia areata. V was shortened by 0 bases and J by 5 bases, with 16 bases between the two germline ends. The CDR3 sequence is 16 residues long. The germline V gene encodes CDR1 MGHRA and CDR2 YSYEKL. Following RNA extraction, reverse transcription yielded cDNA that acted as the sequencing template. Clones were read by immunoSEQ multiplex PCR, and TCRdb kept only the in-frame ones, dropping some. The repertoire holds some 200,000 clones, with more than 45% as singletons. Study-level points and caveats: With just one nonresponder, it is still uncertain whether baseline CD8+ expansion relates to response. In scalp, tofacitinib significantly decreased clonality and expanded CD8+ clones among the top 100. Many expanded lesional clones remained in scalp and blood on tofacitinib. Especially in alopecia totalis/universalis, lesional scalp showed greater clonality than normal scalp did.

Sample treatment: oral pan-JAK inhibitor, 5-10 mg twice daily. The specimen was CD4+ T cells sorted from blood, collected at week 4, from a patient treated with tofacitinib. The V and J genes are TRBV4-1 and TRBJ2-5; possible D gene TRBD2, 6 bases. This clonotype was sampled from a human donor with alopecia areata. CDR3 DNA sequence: TGCGCCAGCAGCCAAGATGGTTGCGGGGATGGGGAGACCCAGTACTTC. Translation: CASSQDGCGDGETQYF.